This TCR beta chain was observed in a study of cytomegalovirus exposure and HLA in healthy donors (dated by TCRdb to between 2016 and 2019). Context from the whole study: An earlier analysis of roughly 500 of the donors reported 250 to 300 Gb of sequence data and 95 million to 140 million unique TCR beta sequences obtained from about 180 million T cells. Donor age, sex, ethnicity and CMV serostatus were collected together with the repertoire data. In addition to the first cohort of 666 subjects, a separate validation cohort of approximately 110 different subjects was used. HLA typing included class I and class II loci at four-digit resolution. In the later analysis, no new phenotypic data were used to find candidate immune exposures; instead, reliance was placed on TCR beta sequences and their occurrence across donors. All discovery cohort repertoires had been generated using a single sequencing platform. Of the approximately 400 genotyped donors, over 80% were placed in the genetic ancestry cluster associated with self-reported Caucasian donors. A later genetic analysis took genome-wide SNP genotypes for 398 of the 666 donors and used that subset as a discovery cohort. An early release that covered about 600 HLA-typed donors contained approximately 300 gigabases of sequencing data and 85 million to 100 million unique TCR sequences. The study was designed to test whether signatures of past pathogen exposure could be identified by cataloging public T cell receptors. In an earlier analysis of roughly 540 of the donors, high-throughput TCR beta sequencing was used to judge whether each TCR beta V gene segment behaved as functional or pseudogenic. The T cell repertoires of 670 or so subjects were profiled by immunosequencing and related to cytomegalovirus serostatus. A later analysis re-analyzed previously published TCR beta repertoires from roughly 690 donors and added high-resolution HLA genotyping to study TCR occurrence patterns. Typing coverage differed by locus: A, B, C, DRB1 and DQB1 were typed in about 629-630 donors, DQA1 in 522, DPA1 in 600 to 610, and DPB1 in 472. Because of strong linkage in the cohort, roughly five DR-DQ haplotypes were treated as single units for association and clustering. High-throughput TCR immunosequencing, statistical association of individual TCRs with disease status, and machine learning were combined to predict cytomegalovirus infection status. Among almost 400 genotyped donors of the cohort, an average of around 240,000 unique TCR beta nucleotide sequences were sequenced per donor, around 20% of them non-productive. Overall study outcomes, separate from this receptor: A further reported finding was that TCR beta sequences accurately predicted the HLA-A and HLA-B alleles for most subjects in the first cohort. The 87-base-pair reads could not distinguish some IMGT-functional V segments, including TRBV6-2 and TRBV6-3, so those segments were excluded. Most CMV-associated TCR beta chains appeared to be HLA-restricted in a later analysis, and the HLA associations seemed to be driven largely by CMV exposure. HLA typing was unavailable for some donors at each locus, so association tests used only the typed subset. V-gene and J-gene trimming of TCR beta chains was associated with a missense DCLRE1C variant in a later genetic analysis, and the association was replicated in an independent cohort. Across donors, most TCR sequences were observed very rarely, whereas some public TCRs were present in many individuals. Because counts were too low, fewer than 20 rarely observed V segments, including chromosome 9 orphons, were excluded from the earlier analysis of a few hundred of the donors. In a later analysis, several top co-occurrence clusters were reported to appear linked to parvovirus B19, influenza, CMV and Epstein-Barr virus. The cohort was sequenced for TCR beta chains only, and without alpha or paired-chain data the features that could be detected were limited. A later genetic analysis reported fewer N-insertions in productive TCRs among donors in an Asian-associated ancestry cluster than the roughly 670-donor mean. Correlated functional status among segregating V segments might be attributable to linkage disequilibrium, but an unknown experimental factor could not be ruled out. Immune exposure information for the cohort was limited to CMV serostatus. A later analysis associated approximately 17,000 TCR beta sequences with specific HLA alleles at a false discovery rate of 0.05. When HLA alleles, especially DR and DQ, strongly co-occurred, attributing TCR associations to individual alleles was difficult. It was suggested by the authors that the approach could potentially be generalized to other disease states and immunological phenotypes. In a later analysis, HLA-associated TCR beta chains showed more clonal expansion and lower generation probabilities than non-associated chains that were equally common. In vitro tests confirmed that three of the cytomegalovirus-associated TCR beta chains recognize cytomegalovirus antigens. In both the original and validation cohorts, the classifier was reported to diagnose cytomegalovirus status with high specificity and sensitivity. The study listed 150 to 200 TCR beta chains as associated with cytomegalovirus. The sequencing pipeline was judged likely to have produced a cluster of highly shared sequence variants as a technical artifact. An earlier analysis of approximately 570 of the donors showed that most TCR beta V segments appeared in productive rearrangements either about 87% or about 30% of the time, which broadly matched IMGT annotations. Presence/absence analyses assumed roughly uniform sequencing depth across donors, an assumption that may not hold. In a later analysis, TCR association rates were found to vary across HLA loci, with the most associated TCRs seen for DRB1 alleles and the fewest for HLA-C alleles.

Reading the germline V gene (reference sequence) gives CDR1 MNHNY and CDR2 SVGAGI. V lost 8 bases and J lost 4 bases; the stretch between them is 8 bases long. From cysteine to phenylalanine, the CDR3 is 11 amino acids long. Left in the record is the CDR3 DNA by itself, 33 bases read in frame from the first base. This clone has just a few counts. Its antigen is unknown. Within one base of it there is no much larger clone, and no base qualities were kept. The library was produced with the immunoSEQ multiplex PCR assay. A mixture of 60 forward primers for TCR Vbeta segments and 13 reverse primers for TCR Jbeta segments was used in the multiplex PCR. The CDR3 region of rearranged TCR beta genes was amplified from genomic DNA with a multiplex PCR assay. Amplified TCR beta libraries were sequenced as 87-base-pair reads on the Illumina HiSeq System. The authors processed their data as follows. Across the roughly 700 repertoires, a later analysis counted some 80 million unique TCR beta chains, 9.5 million to 13 million of which were shared by at least two donors. Raw reads were error-corrected and collapsed into unique sequences by a nearest-neighbor algorithm in which closely related sequences were merged to remove PCR and sequencing errors. To assign V, D and J gene segments, CDR3 sequences were aligned to IMGT reference sequences. Each retained sequence needed at least a six-nucleotide match to both a V gene segment and a J gene segment. Rearrangements were classified as productive when the CDR3 lacked stop codons and remained in frame with V and J, and all other rearrangements were classified as non-productive. CDR3 was defined by IMGT convention, running from the second conserved V-encoded cysteine to the conserved J-encoded phenylalanine. Sequences without an unambiguous match to a single V gene segment were excluded from the earlier analysis of about 600 of the donors. In an earlier analysis of a few hundred of the donors, a V segment was called functional when productive rearrangements were above 56.7%, and segregating when the standard deviation between donors exceeded 5%. A statistical classification framework was developed to diagnose cytomegalovirus status using the catalog of TCR beta chain sequences. In a later analysis, TCR nucleotide sequences were compared against IMGT/GENE-DB human TR gene sequences so that V and J genes could be assigned. The TCRdist pipeline was used in a later analysis to assign CDR3 sequences and most-parsimonious VDJ recombination scenarios. In a later analysis, each TCR beta chain was defined by its CDR3 amino acid sequence together with its V-gene family, and reads lacking a unique V-gene family were excluded. A later analysis removed 592 highly shared, low-generation-probability nucleotide sequences to deal with suspected cross-contamination and a sequencing artifact. In a later analysis, a clonal expansion index for each public chain was calculated from normalized within-repertoire ranks of inferred template counts. Generation probabilities in a later analysis came from a VDJ recombination model fitted to out-of-frame rearrangements, and those results were checked against IGoR. A later analysis scored TCR-TCR, TCR-HLA and TCR-CMV co-occurrence with hypergeometric tests, applying a repertoire-size bias correction to TCR pairs. False discovery rates were estimated in a later analysis by permuting HLA or CMV assignments 20 times. In a later analysis, co-occurring TCRs were grouped using DBSCAN, with TCRdist sequence similarity added in when clustering inside HLA-allele-positive subsets. Co-occurrence clustering excluded repertoires with fewer than 30,000 or more than 120,000 public chains, plus five with anomalous nucleotide sharing. The clones in this table, taken by TCRdb from immuneACCESS, are in-frame only. Not every clone is retained; where verified, under half of the shortfall comes from an unresolved V gene, and the cause of the rest is unknown. From that table come the V and J calls and clone size; the DNA was used to work out D and trimming. This sample has about 160,000 clones in its table, and roughly 70% of those were observed once. Approximately 3% of the sample comes from the top ten.

The cohort was made up of approximately 670 healthy bone marrow donors. At the time of sampling, all cohort members were nominally healthy, though unrecorded immune exposures were likely present. The donor was CMV seropositive and was included in the group of some 290 seropositive cohort members. Every donor gave a peripheral blood sample, and the peripheral blood mononuclear cells from that sample were used for TCR beta sequencing. Genomic DNA extraction from the blood cell samples was performed with the Qiagen DNeasy Blood Extraction Kit. What was sequenced was PBMCs. Recombination linked TRBV6-6 to TRBJ1-1; the D gene remains uncertain. This receptor was identified in a woman aged 45-65 years in good health and CMV-seropositive. The nucleotides read TGTGCCAGCGAGGTGGGCACTGAAGCTTTCTTT. It specifies CASEVGTEAFF.